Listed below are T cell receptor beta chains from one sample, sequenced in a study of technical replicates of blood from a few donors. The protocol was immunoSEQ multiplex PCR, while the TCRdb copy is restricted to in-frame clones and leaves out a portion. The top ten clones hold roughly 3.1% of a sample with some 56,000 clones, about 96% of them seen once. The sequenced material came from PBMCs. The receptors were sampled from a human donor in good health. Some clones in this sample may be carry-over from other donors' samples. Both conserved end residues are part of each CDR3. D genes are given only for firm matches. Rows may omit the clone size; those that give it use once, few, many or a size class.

CDR3aa: CASSPPEAEQYF
CDR3nt: TGTGCCAGCTCACCACCAGAGGCCGAGCAGTACTTC
abundance: .
v_gene: TRBV18
d_gene: .
j_gene: TRBJ2-7

CDR3aa: CASSYSTGGSPLHF
CDR3nt: TGTGCCAGCAGTTACTCGACGGGGGGTTCACCCCTCCACTTT
abundance: .
v_gene: TRBV6-5
d_gene: .
j_gene: TRBJ1-6

CDR3aa: CASSPGLAMAKNIQYF
CDR3nt: TGTGCCAGCAGCCCGGGACTAGCGATGGCCAAAAACATTCAGTACTTC
abundance: .
v_gene: TRBV13
d_gene: TRBD2
j_gene: TRBJ2-4

CDR3aa: CASTPGQGEEGYTF
CDR3nt: TGCGCCAGCACCCCGGGACAGGGGGAGGAAGGCTACACCTTC
abundance: .
v_gene: TRBV5-1
d_gene: TRBD1
j_gene: TRBJ1-2

CDR3aa: CASSNGQTSGANVLTF
CDR3nt: TGTGCCAGCAGCAACGGACAGACCTCTGGGGCCAACGTCCTGACTTTC
abundance: .
v_gene: TRBV5-8
d_gene: .
j_gene: TRBJ2-6

CDR3aa: CASSPAGDTYNEQFF
CDR3nt: TGTGCCAGCAGCCCCGCGGGGGATACCTACAATGAGCAGTTCTTC
abundance: .
v_gene: TRBV9
d_gene: TRBD2
j_gene: TRBJ2-1

CDR3aa: CASSLGQESYNEQFF
CDR3nt: TGCGCCAGCAGCTTGGGGCAGGAATCATACAATGAGCAGTTCTTC
abundance: .
v_gene: TRBV5-1
d_gene: .
j_gene: TRBJ2-1

CDR3aa: CASSPTSGGTEQYF
CDR3nt: TGTGCCAGCAGCCCAACTAGCGGGGGGACAGAGCAGTATTTT
abundance: .
v_gene: TRBV7-2
d_gene: TRBD2
j_gene: TRBJ2-3

CDR3aa: CASSALGQGGGETQYF
CDR3nt: TGTGCCAGCAGCGCCCTTGGACAGGGAGGAGGTGAGACCCAGTACTTC
abundance: .
v_gene: TRBV5-6
d_gene: TRBD1
j_gene: TRBJ2-5

CDR3aa: CSVEFQAKNTEAFF
CDR3nt: TGCAGCGTTGAATTTCAGGCAAAGAACACTGAAGCTTTCTTT
abundance: .
v_gene: TRBV29-1
d_gene: .
j_gene: TRBJ1-1

CDR3aa: CSVFLAGEVYEQYF
CDR3nt: TGCAGCGTCTTTCTAGCGGGAGAAGTCTACGAGCAGTACTTC
abundance: .
v_gene: TRBV29-1
d_gene: TRBD2
j_gene: TRBJ2-7

CDR3aa: CASSRITTGDQETQYF
CDR3nt: TGTGCCAGCAGCCGGATAACGACGGGAGACCAAGAGACCCAGTACTTC
abundance: .
v_gene: TRBV11-3
d_gene: .
j_gene: TRBJ2-5

CDR3aa: CASSGAGGPDTQYF
CDR3nt: TGTGCCAGCAGCGGAGCGGGGGGGCCAGATACGCAGTATTTT
abundance: .
v_gene: TRBV9
d_gene: TRBD2
j_gene: TRBJ2-3

CDR3aa: CATRDRSYTDTQYF
CDR3nt: TGTGCCACCAGGGACAGGTCCTACACAGATACGCAGTATTTT
abundance: once
v_gene: TRBV19
d_gene: TRBD1
j_gene: TRBJ2-3

CDR3aa: CASSQDRSYEQYF
CDR3nt: TGTGCCTCCTCACAGGATAGGTCCTACGAGCAGTACTTC
abundance: .
v_gene: TRBV2
d_gene: .
j_gene: TRBJ2-7

CDR3aa: CASSLYGTPANEQFF
CDR3nt: TGTGCCAGCAGCTTATACGGGACTCCCGCCAATGAGCAGTTCTTC
abundance: once
v_gene: TRBV7-3
d_gene: .
j_gene: TRBJ2-1

CDR3aa: CASSADRGNTGELFF
CDR3nt: TGTGCCAGCAGCGCGGACAGGGGAAACACCGGGGAGCTGTTTTTT
abundance: .
v_gene: TRBV9
d_gene: TRBD1
j_gene: TRBJ2-2

CDR3aa: CASSFGGGGGYTF
CDR3nt: TGTGCCAGCAGTTTCGGAGGGGGCGGAGGCTACACCTTC
abundance: .
v_gene: TRBV27
d_gene: TRBD1
j_gene: TRBJ1-2

CDR3aa: CAWRDMTRNTGELFF
CDR3nt: TGTGCCTGGAGGGATATGACTCGGAACACCGGGGAGCTGTTTTTT
abundance: .
v_gene: TRBV30
d_gene: .
j_gene: TRBJ2-2

CDR3aa: CASSLDRVQRDEQFF
CDR3nt: TGCGCCAGCAGCCTCGACAGGGTACAACGCGATGAGCAGTTCTTC
abundance: .
v_gene: TRBV4-3
d_gene: TRBD1
j_gene: TRBJ2-1

CDR3aa: CATSRDTGGYGYTF
CDR3nt: TGTGCCACCAGCAGAGATACAGGGGGGTATGGCTACACCTTC
abundance: .
v_gene: TRBV15
d_gene: TRBD1
j_gene: TRBJ1-2

CDR3aa: CASSPGGRGLAGNTIYF
CDR3nt: TGTGCCAGCAGCCCGGGGGGCAGGGGGCTCGCTGGAAACACCATATATTTT
abundance: .
v_gene: TRBV4-2
d_gene: TRBD1
j_gene: TRBJ1-3

CDR3aa: CASSGPSDRLTDTQYF
CDR3nt: TGTGCCAGCAGCGGACCCTCGGACAGGCTGACAGATACGCAGTATTTT
abundance: .
v_gene: TRBV9
d_gene: TRBD1
j_gene: TRBJ2-3

CDR3aa: CASSRDSEDYGYTF
CDR3nt: TGCGCCAGCAGCAGGGACAGCGAAGACTATGGCTACACCTTC
abundance: .
v_gene: TRBV4-3
d_gene: TRBD1
j_gene: TRBJ1-2

CDR3aa: CASSEISGTRLAKNIQYF
CDR3nt: TGCGCCAGCAGTGAGATCTCGGGGACTAGACTAGCCAAAAACATTCAGTACTTC
abundance: .
v_gene: TRBV10-1
d_gene: TRBD2
j_gene: TRBJ2-4

CDR3aa: CASSPGGGGSNQPQHF
CDR3nt: TGTGCCAGTTCCCCGGGGGGAGGGGGAAGCAATCAGCCCCAGCATTTT
abundance: .
v_gene: TRBV5-4
d_gene: .
j_gene: TRBJ1-5

CDR3aa: CASSSPGLAGGPRGTQYF
CDR3nt: TGTGCCAGCAGCTCGCCGGGACTAGCGGGAGGGCCTCGAGGTACGCAGTATTTT
abundance: .
v_gene: TRBV7-2
d_gene: TRBD2
j_gene: TRBJ2-3

CDR3aa: CASSQGDRDLQETQYF
CDR3nt: TGCGCCAGCAGCCAAGGGGACAGGGACCTACAAGAGACCCAGTACTTC
abundance: .
v_gene: TRBV4-1
d_gene: TRBD1
j_gene: TRBJ2-5

CDR3aa: CASSLMWGEDEQYF
CDR3nt: TGTGCCAGCAGTTTGATGTGGGGGGAAGACGAGCAGTACTTC
abundance: .
v_gene: TRBV27
d_gene: .
j_gene: TRBJ2-7

CDR3aa: CASSSLGTLDQPQHF
CDR3nt: TGTGCCAGCAGTTCCCTAGGGACTCTGGATCAGCCCCAGCATTTT
abundance: few
v_gene: TRBV6-5
d_gene: .
j_gene: TRBJ1-5

CDR3aa: CASSTRPGQGMFF
CDR3nt: TGTGCCAGCTCAACCAGGCCGGGACAGGGCATGTTTTTT
abundance: .
v_gene: TRBV18
d_gene: TRBD1
j_gene: TRBJ1-4

CDR3aa: CASRPSGQPNQPQHF
CDR3nt: TGTGCCAGTAGACCTTCAGGGCAACCTAATCAGCCCCAGCATTTT
abundance: few
v_gene: TRBV19
d_gene: .
j_gene: TRBJ1-5

CDR3aa: CASSLALAGVEEQYF
CDR3nt: TGTGCCAGCAGCTTAGCACTAGCGGGAGTAGAGGAGCAGTACTTC
abundance: .
v_gene: TRBV7-3
d_gene: TRBD2
j_gene: TRBJ2-7

CDR3aa: CASSLGPHLGEGRYF
CDR3nt: TGTGCCAGCAGCTTAGGTCCTCATCTGGGGGAGGGCCGATATTTT
abundance: .
v_gene: TRBV7-9
d_gene: TRBD2
j_gene: TRBJ2-3

CDR3aa: CASSEVRLAGVDTQYF
CDR3nt: TGCGCCAGCAGTGAGGTTCGGCTAGCGGGAGTCGATACGCAGTATTTT
abundance: .
v_gene: TRBV10-2
d_gene: TRBD2
j_gene: TRBJ2-3

CDR3aa: CASRIPGQGARGYTF
CDR3nt: TGTGCCAGCAGAATCCCCGGACAGGGGGCGCGAGGCTACACCTTC
abundance: .
v_gene: TRBV11-2
d_gene: TRBD1
j_gene: TRBJ1-2

CDR3aa: CASRRASNTGELFF
CDR3nt: TGTGCCAGCAGACGAGCATCGAACACCGGGGAGCTGTTTTTT
abundance: .
v_gene: TRBV27
d_gene: .
j_gene: TRBJ2-2

CDR3aa: CASSLGAVPGGYTF
CDR3nt: TGTGCCAGCAGCTTAGGGGCAGTCCCCGGCGGCTACACCTTC
abundance: .
v_gene: TRBV7-2
d_gene: .
j_gene: TRBJ1-2

CDR3aa: CASHRGHQETQYF
CDR3nt: TGTGCCAGCCACAGGGGGCACCAAGAGACCCAGTACTTC
abundance: .
v_gene: TRBV27
d_gene: TRBD1
j_gene: TRBJ2-5

CDR3aa: CASSVDRRDSPLHF
CDR3nt: TGTGCCAGCAGCGTGGACAGGAGGGATTCACCCCTCCACTTT
abundance: few
v_gene: TRBV2
d_gene: TRBD1
j_gene: TRBJ1-6

CDR3aa: CAWSVQLASNEQFF
CDR3nt: TGTGCCTGGAGTGTACAGCTAGCGAGCAATGAGCAGTTCTTC
abundance: .
v_gene: TRBV30
d_gene: .
j_gene: TRBJ2-1

CDR3aa: CASSQGRGLYEQYF
CDR3nt: TGCGCCAGCAGCCAAGGCAGGGGGCTCTACGAGCAGTACTTC
abundance: .
v_gene: TRBV4-3
d_gene: TRBD1
j_gene: TRBJ2-7

CDR3aa: CASSPGQEPYSPLHF
CDR3nt: TGTGCCAGCAGCCCGGGACAGGAACCTTATTCACCCCTCCACTTT
abundance: .
v_gene: TRBV6-5
d_gene: TRBD1
j_gene: TRBJ1-6

CDR3aa: CASSSRWEGHEQYF
CDR3nt: TGTGCCAGCAGTTCCCGCTGGGAGGGGCACGAGCAGTACTTC
abundance: .
v_gene: TRBV6-1
d_gene: TRBD2
j_gene: TRBJ2-7

CDR3aa: CASSRGLAEYNEQFF
CDR3nt: TGTGCCAGCAGCCGAGGACTAGCGGAGTACAATGAGCAGTTCTTC
abundance: .
v_gene: TRBV4-2
d_gene: TRBD2
j_gene: TRBJ2-1

CDR3aa: CASSGQSGANVLTF
CDR3nt: TGTGCCAGCTCAGGTCAATCTGGGGCCAACGTCCTGACTTTC
abundance: .
v_gene: TRBV6-6
d_gene: .
j_gene: TRBJ2-6

CDR3aa: CASSPRTSGNTDTQYF
CDR3nt: TGTGCCAGTAGTCCCCGGACTAGCGGGAACACAGATACGCAGTATTTT
abundance: .
v_gene: TRBV19
d_gene: TRBD2
j_gene: TRBJ2-3

CDR3aa: CATSRPTGFYGYTF
CDR3nt: TGTGCCACCAGCAGGCCGACAGGGTTCTATGGCTACACCTTC
abundance: .
v_gene: TRBV15
d_gene: TRBD1
j_gene: TRBJ1-2

CDR3aa: CAWSTRNFNEQFF
CDR3nt: TGTGCCTGGAGTACGAGGAACTTCAATGAGCAGTTCTTC
abundance: .
v_gene: TRBV30
d_gene: .
j_gene: TRBJ2-1

CDR3aa: CASSELSLVYGYTF
CDR3nt: TGTGCCAGCAGTGAGCTATCCCTTGTCTATGGCTACACCTTC
abundance: .
v_gene: TRBV2
d_gene: .
j_gene: TRBJ1-2

CDR3aa: CASSLELGVTEAFF
CDR3nt: TGTGCCAGCAGCTTGGAGTTAGGGGTTACTGAAGCTTTCTTT
abundance: .
v_gene: TRBV5-4
d_gene: .
j_gene: TRBJ1-1

CDR3aa: CASSPTSGPLEQYF
CDR3nt: TGCGCCAGCAGCCCCACTAGCGGGCCCCTCGAGCAGTACTTC
abundance: .
v_gene: TRBV5-1
d_gene: TRBD2
j_gene: TRBJ2-7

CDR3aa: CASSLARDNEAFF
CDR3nt: TGTGCCAGCAGCTTAGCGAGGGACAATGAAGCTTTCTTT
abundance: .
v_gene: TRBV7-2
d_gene: .
j_gene: TRBJ1-1

CDR3aa: CASSPTVSGANVLTF
CDR3nt: TGCGCCAGCAGTCCCACGGTCTCTGGGGCCAACGTCCTGACTTTC
abundance: .
v_gene: TRBV5-1
d_gene: .
j_gene: TRBJ2-6